This T cell receptor (beta chain) was obtained from a study of cytomegalovirus exposure and HLA in healthy donors. Points from the study as a whole: Later on, an analysis showed TCR association rates differing by HLA locus, with DRB1 the most and HLA-C the fewest.

In the PCR, 60 Vbeta and 13 Jbeta primers were used. Produced via immunoSEQ multiplex PCR; TCRdb's table is partial and in-frame only. Among 140,000 to 150,000 clones listed, more than 80% were seen once. This clone showed up just once. Its target is not known. After removal of 6 bases from V and 2 bases from J, the junction contained 3 bases not matched to a gene. Germline CDR1 is MNHEY and CDR2 is SMNVEV (reference sequence). This CDR3 spans 14 amino acids. The rearrangement joins TRBV27 to TRBJ1-5, with 8 positions matching TRBD1. The source of this sequence is a woman in her 40s in good health and CMV-seropositive. Sequencing used PBMCs. This chain's CDR3 is CASSPTGGNQPQHF. The CDR3 coding sequence is TGTGCCAGCAGCCCGACAGGGGGCAATCAGCCCCAGCATTTT.